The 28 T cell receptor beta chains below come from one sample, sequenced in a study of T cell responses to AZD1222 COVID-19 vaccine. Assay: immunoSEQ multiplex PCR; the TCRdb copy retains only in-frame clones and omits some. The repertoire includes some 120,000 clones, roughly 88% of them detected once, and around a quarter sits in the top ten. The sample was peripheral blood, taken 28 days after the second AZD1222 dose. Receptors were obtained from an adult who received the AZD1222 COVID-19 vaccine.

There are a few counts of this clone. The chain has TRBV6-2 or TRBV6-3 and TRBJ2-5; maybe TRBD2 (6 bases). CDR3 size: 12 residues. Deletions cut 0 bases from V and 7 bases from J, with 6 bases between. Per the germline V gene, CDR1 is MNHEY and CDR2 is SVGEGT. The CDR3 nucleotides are TGTGCCAGCAGTTACTCGGGGGGGACCCAGTACTTC. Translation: CASSYSGGTQYF.

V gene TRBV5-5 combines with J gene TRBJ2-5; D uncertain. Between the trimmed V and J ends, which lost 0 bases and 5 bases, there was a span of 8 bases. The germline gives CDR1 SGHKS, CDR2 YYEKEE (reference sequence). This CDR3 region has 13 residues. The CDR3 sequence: CASSLDGWETQYF. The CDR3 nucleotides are TGTGCCAGCAGCTTGGACGGTTGGGAGACCCAGTACTTC.

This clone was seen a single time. Here the CDR3 DNA reads TGCGCCAGCAGCCAAGGACTAGCGGGGGGGCCAGGGGAGACCCAGTACTTC. Its protein product is CASSQGLAGGPGETQYF. The V call is TRBV4-3, the J call TRBJ2-5; 14 bases are a match to TRBD2. The germline V gene encodes CDR1 LGHNA and CDR2 YSLEER. The CDR3 is 17 amino acids. The junction had 6 bases not matched to a gene; V was cut back by 1 base and J by 5 bases.

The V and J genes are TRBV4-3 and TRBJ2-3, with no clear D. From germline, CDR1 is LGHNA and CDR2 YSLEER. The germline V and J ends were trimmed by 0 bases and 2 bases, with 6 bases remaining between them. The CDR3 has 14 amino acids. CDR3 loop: CASSQDGFTDTQYF. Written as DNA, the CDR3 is TGCGCCAGCAGCCAAGATGGTTTCACAGATACGCAGTATTTT.

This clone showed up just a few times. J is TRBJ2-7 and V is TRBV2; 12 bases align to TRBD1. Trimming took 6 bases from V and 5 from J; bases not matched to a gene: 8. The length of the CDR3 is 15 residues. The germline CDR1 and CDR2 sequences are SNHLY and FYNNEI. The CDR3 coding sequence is TGTGCCAGCAGCGCCTTTGGGACAGGGGGCAACGAGCAGTACTTC. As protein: CASSAFGTGGNEQYF.

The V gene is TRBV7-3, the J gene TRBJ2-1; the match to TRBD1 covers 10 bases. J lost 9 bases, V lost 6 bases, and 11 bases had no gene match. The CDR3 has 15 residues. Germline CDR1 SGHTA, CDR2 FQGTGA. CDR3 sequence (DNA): TGTGCCAGCAGTTCAGGGGGACAGGGGATCGGTGAGCAGTTCTTC. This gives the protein CASSSGGQGIGEQFF.

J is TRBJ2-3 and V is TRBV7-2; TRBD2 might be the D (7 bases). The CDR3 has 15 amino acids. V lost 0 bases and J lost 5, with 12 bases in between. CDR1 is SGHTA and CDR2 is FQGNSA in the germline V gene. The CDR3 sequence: CASSLAGGPEDTQYF. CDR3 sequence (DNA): TGTGCCAGCAGCTTAGCGGGGGGGCCTGAAGATACGCAGTATTTT. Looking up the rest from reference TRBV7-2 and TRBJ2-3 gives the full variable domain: GAGVSQSPSNKVTEKGKDVELRCDPISGHTALYWYRQSLGQGLEFLIYFQGNSAPDKSGLPSDRFSAERTGGSVSTLTIQRTQQEDSAVYLCASSLAGGPEDTQYFGPGTRLTVL.

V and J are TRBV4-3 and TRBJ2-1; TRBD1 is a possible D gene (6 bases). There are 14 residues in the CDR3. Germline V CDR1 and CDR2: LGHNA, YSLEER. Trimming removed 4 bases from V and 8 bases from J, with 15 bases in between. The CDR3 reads CASSPTTGQDEQFF. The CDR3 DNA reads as TGCGCCAGCAGCCCGACGACAGGTCAGGATGAGCAGTTCTTC.

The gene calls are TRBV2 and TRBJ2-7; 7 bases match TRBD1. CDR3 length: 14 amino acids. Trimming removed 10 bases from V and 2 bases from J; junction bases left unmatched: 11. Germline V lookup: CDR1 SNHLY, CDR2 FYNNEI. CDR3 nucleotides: TGTGCCATCTATCCGGGGACAGACCCCTACGAGCAGTACTTC. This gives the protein CAIYPGTDPYEQYF. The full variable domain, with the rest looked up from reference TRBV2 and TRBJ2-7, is EPEVTQTPSHQVTQMGQEVILRCVPISNHLYFYWYRQILGQKVEFLVSFYNNEISEKSEIFDDQFSVERPDGSNFTLKIRSTKLEDSAMYFCAIYPGTDPYEQYFGPGTRLTVT.

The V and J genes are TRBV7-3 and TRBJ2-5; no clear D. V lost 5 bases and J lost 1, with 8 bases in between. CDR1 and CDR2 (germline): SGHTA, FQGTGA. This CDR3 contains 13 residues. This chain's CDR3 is CASSLGTQETQYF. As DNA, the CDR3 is TGTGCCAGCAGCCTAGGTACCCAAGAGACCCAGTACTTC.

CDR3 residues: CASSQGWVQGGYTF. The DNA for the CDR3 is TGTGCCAGCAGCCAAGGATGGGTCCAAGGCGGCTACACCTTC. The V gene is TRBV14, the J gene TRBJ1-2; unclear D gene. V gave up 1 base and J gave up 8 bases, with 14 bases separating them. This CDR3 spans 14 amino acids. Germline CDR1 SGHDN, CDR2 FVKESK. The whole variable domain, filled in from reference TRBV14 and TRBJ1-2, reads EAGVTQFPSHSVIEKGQTVTLRCDPISGHDNLYWYRRVMGKEIKFLLHFVKESKQDESGMPNNRFLAERTGGTYSTLKVQPAELEDSGVYFCASSQGWVQGGYTFGSGTRLTVV.

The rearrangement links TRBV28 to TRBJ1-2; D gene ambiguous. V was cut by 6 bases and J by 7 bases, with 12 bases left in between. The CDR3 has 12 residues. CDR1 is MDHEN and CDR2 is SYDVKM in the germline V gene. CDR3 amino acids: CASRKTRVGYTF. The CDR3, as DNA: TGTGCCAGCAGAAAAACCCGGGTTGGCTACACCTTC.

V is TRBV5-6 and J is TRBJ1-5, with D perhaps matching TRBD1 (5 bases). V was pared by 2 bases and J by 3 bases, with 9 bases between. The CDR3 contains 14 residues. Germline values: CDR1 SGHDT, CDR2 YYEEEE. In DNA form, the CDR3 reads TGTGCCAGCAGCTTCCGGGGGTTCAATCAGCCCCAGCATTTT. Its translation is CASSFRGFNQPQHF.

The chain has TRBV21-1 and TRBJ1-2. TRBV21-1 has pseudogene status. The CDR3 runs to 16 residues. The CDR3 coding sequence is TGTGCCAGCAGCAAGGGGCTAGCTATATCTAACTATGGCTACACCTTC. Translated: CASSKGLAISNYGYTF.

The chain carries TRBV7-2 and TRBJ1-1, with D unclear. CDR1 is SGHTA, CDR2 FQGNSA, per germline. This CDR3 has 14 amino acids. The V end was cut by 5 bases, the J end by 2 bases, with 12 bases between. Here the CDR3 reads CASSAGSGNTEAFF. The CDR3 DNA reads TGTGCCAGCAGCGCCGGGAGTGGAAACACTGAAGCTTTCTTT. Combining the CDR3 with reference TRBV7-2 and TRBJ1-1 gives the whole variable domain GAGVSQSPSNKVTEKGKDVELRCDPISGHTALYWYRQSLGQGLEFLIYFQGNSAPDKSGLPSDRFSAERTGGSVSTLTIQRTQQEDSAVYLCASSAGSGNTEAFFGQGTRLTVV.

CDR3 DNA: TGTGCCAGCGGGGACAGGGGGATACCCGGGGAGCTGTTTTTT. As protein: CASGDRGIPGELFF. The chain is built from TRBV11-3 and TRBJ2-2; 11 positions agree with TRBD1. The CDR3 runs to 14 residues. CDR1 and CDR2 from the germline V gene are SGHNT and YENEEA. V gave up 8 bases and J gave up 6 bases; unmatched junction bases: 5.

DNA for the CDR3: TGTGCCATCAGGACACTGACTAGCGGTGACAATGAGCAGTTCTTC. Translated: CAIRTLTSGDNEQFF. The rearrangement uses TRBV10-3 and TRBJ2-1; 9 bases align to TRBD2. The V segment lost 6 bases and the J segment 5 bases; nucleotides outside the gene matches: 8. The length of the CDR3 is 15 residues. Germline CDR1 reads ENHRY; CDR2 reads SYGVKD.

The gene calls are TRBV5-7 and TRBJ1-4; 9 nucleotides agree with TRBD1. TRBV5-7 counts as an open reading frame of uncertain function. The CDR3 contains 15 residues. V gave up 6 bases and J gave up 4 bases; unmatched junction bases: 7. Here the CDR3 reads CASKQGARNNEKLFF. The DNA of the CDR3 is TGTGCCAGCAAACAGGGGGCGCGTAATAATGAAAAACTGTTTTTT.

The CDR3 sequence is CAISESLAGAQRKTGELFF. The CDR3 nucleotides are TGTGCCATCAGTGAGTCACTAGCGGGGGCCCAAAGGAAAACCGGGGAGCTGTTTTTT. This sequence joins TRBV10-3 and TRBJ2-2; 11 bases are shared with TRBD2. Germline V gene data show CDR1 as ENHRY and CDR2 as SYGVKD. Trimming at V came to 0 bases and at J to 5 bases, leaving 11 bases not matched to a gene. There are 19 residues in the CDR3.

CDR3 in amino acids: CASSSTTSVRGYTF. CDR3 DNA: TGTGCCAGCAGTAGTACCACCTCGGTGAGAGGCTACACCTTC. This chain links TRBV6-2 or TRBV6-3 with TRBJ1-2, with D unclear. In germline, CDR1 is MNHEY, CDR2 SVGEGT. With 5 bases removed from V and 8 bases from J, the gap between germline ends came to 18 bases. The CDR3 is 14 amino acids.

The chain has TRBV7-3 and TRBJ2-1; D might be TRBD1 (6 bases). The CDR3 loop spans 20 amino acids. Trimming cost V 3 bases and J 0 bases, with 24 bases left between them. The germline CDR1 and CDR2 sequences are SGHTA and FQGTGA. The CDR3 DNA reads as TGTGCCAGCAGCTTTAATAACAGGGCCTCCAAAAAAAGCTCCTACAATGAGCAGTTCTTC. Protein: CASSFNNRASKKSSYNEQFF.

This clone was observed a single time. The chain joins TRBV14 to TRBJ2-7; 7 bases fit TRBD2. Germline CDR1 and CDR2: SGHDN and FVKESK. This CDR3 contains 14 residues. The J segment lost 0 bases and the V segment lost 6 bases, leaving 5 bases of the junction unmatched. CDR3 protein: CASRLASGSYEQYF. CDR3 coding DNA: TGTGCCAGCAGGTTGGCTAGCGGCTCCTACGAGCAGTACTTC.

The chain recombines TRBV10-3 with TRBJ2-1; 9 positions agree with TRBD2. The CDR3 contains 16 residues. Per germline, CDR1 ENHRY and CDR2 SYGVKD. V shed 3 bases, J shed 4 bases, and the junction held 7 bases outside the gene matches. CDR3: CAISEAGGISYNEQFF. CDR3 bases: TGTGCCATCAGTGAAGCGGGGGGCATTTCTTACAATGAGCAGTTCTTC.

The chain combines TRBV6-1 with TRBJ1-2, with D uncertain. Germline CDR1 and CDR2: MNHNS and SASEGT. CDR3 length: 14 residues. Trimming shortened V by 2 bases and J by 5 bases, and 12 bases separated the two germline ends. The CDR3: CASSEKGLGYGYTF. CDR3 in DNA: TGTGCCAGCAGTGAAAAGGGTCTCGGATATGGCTACACCTTC.

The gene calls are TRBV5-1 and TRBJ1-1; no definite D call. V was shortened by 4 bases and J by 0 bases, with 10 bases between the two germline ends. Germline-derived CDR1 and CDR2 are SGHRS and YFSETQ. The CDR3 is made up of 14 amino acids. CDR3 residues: CASSPGSLNTEAFF. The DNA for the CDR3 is TGCGCCAGCAGCCCCGGGAGCCTGAACACTGAAGCTTTCTTT.

The CDR3 DNA reads TGTGCCAGCAGCTCGGGACAGGGGGGCACCGGGGAGCTGTTTTTT. This translates into CASSSGQGGTGELFF. The chain employs TRBV7-9 and TRBJ2-2; TRBD1 matches 11 bases. The CDR3 contains 15 residues. Germline V gene data show CDR1 as SEHNR and CDR2 as FQNEAQ (reference sequence). V dropped 4 bases and J dropped 4; count of bases not matched to a gene: 2.

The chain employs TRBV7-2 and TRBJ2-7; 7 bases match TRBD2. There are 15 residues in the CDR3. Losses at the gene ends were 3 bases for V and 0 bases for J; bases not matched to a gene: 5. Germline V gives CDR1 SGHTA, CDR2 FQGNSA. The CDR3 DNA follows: TGTGCCAGCAGCTTCATGGGCGGGGGCTCCTACGAGCAGTACTTC. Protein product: CASSFMGGGSYEQYF.

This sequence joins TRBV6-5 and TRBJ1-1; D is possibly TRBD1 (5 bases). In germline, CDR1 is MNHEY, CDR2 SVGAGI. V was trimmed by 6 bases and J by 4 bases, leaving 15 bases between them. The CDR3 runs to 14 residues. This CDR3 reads CASRLQGTGTEAFF. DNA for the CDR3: TGTGCCAGCAGGCTCCAGGGTACTGGCACTGAAGCTTTCTTT.